The source of this T cell receptor beta chain is a study of early T cells in non-severe SARS-CoV-2 infection. The CDR3 consists of 15 residues. With 1 base removed from V and 5 bases from J, the gap between germline ends came to 13 bases. Germline V gene lookup returns CDR1 MNHEY and CDR2 SMNVEV (reference sequence). There are a few counts of this clonotype. TCRdb called the 5' RACE reads again in MiXCR, with one record for every CDR3 protein. The sample includes nearly 55,000 distinct CDR3 sequences, 7.7% seen only once; the top ten take over 9.5%. The clonotype comes from an adult who was a healthcare worker with PCR-confirmed SARS-CoV-2 infection or an uninfected control (not recorded which). The sequencing here drew on whole blood, taken at baseline. The chain combines TRBV27 with TRBJ2-3, with D maybe TRBD2 (7 bases). The CDR3 coding sequence is TGTGCCAGCAGTTTATACGGGGGGCGGGGAGATACGCAGTATTTT. The encoded protein is CASSLYGGRGDTQYF.